The 3 T cell receptor beta chains below were found in one sample sequenced in a study of PD-L1 blockade in urothelial cancer. Indicated time point: peripheral blood 6 weeks after treatment start. Data came from immunoSEQ multiplex PCR; TCRdb stores just in-frame clones and leaves some out. The sample contains 29,000 or so clones, roughly 80% of which appear only once. This specimen consisted of PBMCs, obtained around atezolizumab (anti-PD-L1) treatment. The receptors stem from a man in his sixties or seventies with urothelial cancer.

The J gene is TRBJ2-5, the V gene TRBV5-1; maybe TRBD2 (6 bases). The germline CDR1 and CDR2 sequences are SGHRS and YFSETQ. V shed 4 bases and J shed 2 bases, with 12 bases lying between them. The CDR3 contains 14 residues. As DNA, the CDR3 is TGCGCCAGCAGCCTAGGGACTCCACAAGAGACCCAGTACTTC. Its protein is CASSLGTPQETQYF.

This chain uses TRBV7-2 with TRBJ2-1; 14 nucleotides agree with TRBD2. The length of the CDR3 is 17 residues. Trimming took 5 bases from V and 0 from J; bases not matched to a gene: 3. Germline V lookup: CDR1 SGHTA, CDR2 FQGNSA. CDR3 sequence (DNA): TGTGCCAGCAGCGCGACTAGCGGGGGGGGCTCCTACAATGAGCAGTTCTTC. It yields the protein CASSATSGGGSYNEQFF.

This sequence joins TRBV7-3 and TRBJ2-5; TRBD2 is a possible D gene (5 bases). V gave up 5 bases and J gave up 4 bases, with 11 bases separating them. The CDR3 is 13 amino acids. Germline V gene data show CDR1 as SGHTA and CDR2 as FQGTGA. The DNA of the CDR3 is TGTGCCAGCAGCCTCTCCGGGGTAGAGACCCAGTACTTC. Its protein product is CASSLSGVETQYF.